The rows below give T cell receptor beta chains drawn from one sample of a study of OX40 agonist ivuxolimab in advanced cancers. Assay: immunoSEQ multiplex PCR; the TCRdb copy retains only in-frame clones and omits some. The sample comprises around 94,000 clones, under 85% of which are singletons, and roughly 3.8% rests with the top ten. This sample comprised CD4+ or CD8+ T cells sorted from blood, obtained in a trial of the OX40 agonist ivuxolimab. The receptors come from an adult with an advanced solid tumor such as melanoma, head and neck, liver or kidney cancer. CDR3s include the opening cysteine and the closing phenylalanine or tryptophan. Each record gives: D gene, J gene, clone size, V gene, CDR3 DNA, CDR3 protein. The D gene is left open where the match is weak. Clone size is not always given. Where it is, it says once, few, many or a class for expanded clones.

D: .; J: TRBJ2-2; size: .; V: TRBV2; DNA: TGTGCCAGCAGTGAGGGGGGGCTTGGCACCGGGGAGCTGTTTTTT; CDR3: CASSEGGLGTGELFF
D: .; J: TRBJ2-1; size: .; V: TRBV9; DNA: TGTGCCAGCAGCCCGGGGGCGGTAGGTAATGAGCAGTTCTTC; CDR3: CASSPGAVGNEQFF
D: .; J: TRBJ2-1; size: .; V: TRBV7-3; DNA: TGTGCCAGCAGCTTACCAGGGCCCTACAATGAGCAGTTCTTC; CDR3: CASSLPGPYNEQFF
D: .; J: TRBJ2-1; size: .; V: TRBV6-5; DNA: TGTGCCAGCAGTCTCGAGGGGTGGTACAATGAGCAGTTCTTC; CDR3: CASSLEGWYNEQFF
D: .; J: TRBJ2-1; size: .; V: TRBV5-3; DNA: TGTGCCAGAAGCTTGGAGCAGGCGCCTTCCCTGCAGTTCTTC; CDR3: CARSLEQAPSLQFF
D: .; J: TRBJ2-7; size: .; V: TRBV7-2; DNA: TGTGCCAGCAGTTCCCCTTGGGGGGACGAGCAGTACTTC; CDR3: CASSSPWGDEQYF
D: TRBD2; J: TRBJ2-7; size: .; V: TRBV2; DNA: TGTGCCAGCAAAGGGGCTCGGGGAGGGGCCTACGAGCAGTACTTC; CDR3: CASKGARGGAYEQYF
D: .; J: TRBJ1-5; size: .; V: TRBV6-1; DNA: TGTGCCAGCAGTGAACAATGGGGAAGCAATCAGCCCCAGCATTTT; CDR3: CASSEQWGSNQPQHF
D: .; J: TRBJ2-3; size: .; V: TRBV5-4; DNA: TGTGCCAGCAGCCTCACAGGAGATACGCAGTATTTT; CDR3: CASSLTGDTQYF
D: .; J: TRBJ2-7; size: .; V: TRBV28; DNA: TGTGCCAGCAGTTCCCCGGGACTCCCGAGGCAGTACTTC; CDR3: CASSSPGLPRQYF
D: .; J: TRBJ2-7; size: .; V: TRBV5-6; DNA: TGTGCCAGCGAATCGGGGTCCTACGAGCAGTACTTC; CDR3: CASESGSYEQYF
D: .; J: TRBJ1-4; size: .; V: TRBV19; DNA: TGTGCCAGTAGTTCTCGGACGGTGAAACTGTTTTTT; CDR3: CASSSRTVKLFF
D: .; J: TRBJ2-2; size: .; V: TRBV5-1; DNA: TGCGCCAGCAGCTTGACCGGGGGATCCGGGGAGCTGTTTTTT; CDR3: CASSLTGGSGELFF
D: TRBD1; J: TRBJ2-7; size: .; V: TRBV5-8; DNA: TGTGCCAGCAGCGCCGGGACAGGCGAGCAGTACTTC; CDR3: CASSAGTGEQYF
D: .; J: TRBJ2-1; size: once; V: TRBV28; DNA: TGTGCCAGCAGTGAGGGCCCCCTAAATGAGCAGTTCTTC; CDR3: CASSEGPLNEQFF
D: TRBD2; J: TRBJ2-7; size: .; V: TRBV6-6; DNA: TGTGCCAGCAGTTATGAGGGGAGGGGCTACGAGCAGTACTTC; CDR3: CASSYEGRGYEQYF
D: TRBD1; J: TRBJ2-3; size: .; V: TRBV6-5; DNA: TGTGCCAGCAGTTACTCTCATAAGGGGGCGGGTACGCAGTATTTT; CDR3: CASSYSHKGAGTQYF
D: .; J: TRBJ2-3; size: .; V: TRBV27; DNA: TGTGCCAGCCTCTCTAGCACAGATACGCAGTATTTT; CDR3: CASLSSTDTQYF
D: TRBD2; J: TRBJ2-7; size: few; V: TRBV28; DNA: TGTGCCAGCAGTCTAGCGGCCTCCTACGAGCAGTACTTC; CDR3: CASSLAASYEQYF
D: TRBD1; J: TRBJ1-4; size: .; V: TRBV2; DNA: TGTGCCAGCATCCCAGAGAGGGGGCGGGTTGAAAAACTGTTTTTT; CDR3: CASIPERGRVEKLFF
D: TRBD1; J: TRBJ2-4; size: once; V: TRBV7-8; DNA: TGTGCCAGCAGCTACAGACAGGGGGCTGCCAAAAACATTCAGTACTTC; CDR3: CASSYRQGAAKNIQYF
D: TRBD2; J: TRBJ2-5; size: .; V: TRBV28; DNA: TGTGCCAGCAGTCCCTCACCGGGACTAGAAGAGACCCAGTACTTC; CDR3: CASSPSPGLEETQYF
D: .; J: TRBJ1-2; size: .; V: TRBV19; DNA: TGTGCCAGTAAAATGGGGCTCGCCTATGGCTACACCTTC; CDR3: CASKMGLAYGYTF